This T cell receptor (beta chain) was sequenced for a study of cytomegalovirus exposure and HLA in healthy donors. 60 Vbeta and 13 Jbeta primers were used in PCR. Libraries were prepared by immunoSEQ multiplex PCR; TCRdb keeps only in-frame clonotypes and omits some of them. The repertoire includes roughly 54,000 clones, about two thirds of them detected once, and roughly a fifth sits in the top ten. The germline gives CDR1 SGHDT, CDR2 YYEEEE. The CDR3 consists of 16 residues. The TCR comes from a woman aged 55 to 70 in good health and CMV-seropositive. Material: PBMCs. The chain couples TRBV5-6 to TRBJ2-5, with D maybe TRBD1 (6 bases). The J call could be wrong; TRBJ2-7 is a better fit for the DNA end. CDR3: CASSILSGHSLYEQYF. The CDR3 DNA reads TGTGCCAGCAGCATCCTCTCGGGACACTCTCTCTACGAGCAGTACTTC.